The clone carrying this T cell receptor (beta chain) was seen more than once but under ten times. What it binds is unknown. This record comes from a study of blood T cells in healthy people across ages. With a J-beta primer mix and a sample-barcoded 5' primer, a second PCR ran about 7 to 12 cycles. Each cDNA molecule was tagged by a template-switch adaptor that had 12 random nucleotides. MiXCR, applied by TCRdb to the 5' RACE reads, yields one record per CDR3 protein. Of approximately 800,000 distinct CDR3 sequences in the sample, less than 80% were seen once. The CDR3 is 15 amino acids. V trimming: 6 bases; J trimming: 4 bases; junction bases outside the gene matches: 5. Study-wide results and limits: Per million T cells, TCR beta diversity dropped about linearly as age rose. Diversity figures derived from one million T cells were judged to underestimate the true value.

The chain is built from TRBV12-3 or TRBV12-4 and TRBJ2-1; 11 positions agree with TRBD2. Sequencing was performed on blood. This receptor was obtained from a young man in good health. CDR3 protein: CASRRGTSGYNEQFF. The CDR3 DNA sequence: TGTGCCAGCAGGCGTGGGACTAGCGGATACAATGAGCAGTTCTTC.